This T cell receptor beta chain was captured in a study of cytomegalovirus exposure and HLA in healthy donors. Study results and limitations: Follow-up analysis later connected one missense variant in DCLRE1C with trimming of TCR beta V- and J-genes. Only CMV serostatus was available as immune exposure information.

Use of 60 Vbeta and 13 Jbeta primers characterized the PCR. Here immunoSEQ multiplex PCR was the method, and the copy in TCRdb shows in-frame clones only, minus some. The sample holds around 120,000 clones, around 76% seen once. A note on this clone: Its target is unknown.

The V gene end was trimmed by 1 base and the J gene end by 2 bases; junction bases not matched to a gene: 14. In germline, CDR1 is MDHEN, CDR2 SYDVKM. The CDR3 contains 19 residues. Sequences were obtained from PBMCs. The chain employs TRBV28 and TRBJ1-2, with 9 nucleotides matching TRBD1. The clonotype originates from a man between 60 and 75 years old in good health and CMV-seropositive. CDR3 in amino acids: CASSLSEAGTGRLNYGYTF. In DNA form, the CDR3 reads TGTGCCAGCAGTTTATCTGAAGCCGGGACAGGGCGTCTCAACTATGGCTACACCTTC.